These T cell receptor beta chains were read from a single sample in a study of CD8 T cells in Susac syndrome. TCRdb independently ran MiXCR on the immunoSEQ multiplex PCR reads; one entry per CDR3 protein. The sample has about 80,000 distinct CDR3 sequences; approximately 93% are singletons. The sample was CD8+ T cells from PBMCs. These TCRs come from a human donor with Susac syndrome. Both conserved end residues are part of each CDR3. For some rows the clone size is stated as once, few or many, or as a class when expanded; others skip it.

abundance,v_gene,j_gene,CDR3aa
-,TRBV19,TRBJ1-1,CATRDQNPEAFF
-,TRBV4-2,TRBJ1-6,CASILDRGGLHF
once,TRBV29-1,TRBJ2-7,CSVGPGASYEQYF
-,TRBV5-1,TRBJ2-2,CASSLVAGELFF
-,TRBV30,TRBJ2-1,CAWSVLYNEQFF
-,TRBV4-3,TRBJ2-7,CASSQDPVGETYEQYF
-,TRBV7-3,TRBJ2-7,CASSPHPGQGNEQYF
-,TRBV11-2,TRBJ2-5,CASSGGEGAQQETQYF
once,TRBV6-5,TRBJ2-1,CASSYFLRTSGPSDAEQFF
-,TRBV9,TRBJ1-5,CASSATGQRLEPQHF
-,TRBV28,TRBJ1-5,CASSPGAESNQPQHF
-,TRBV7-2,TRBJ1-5,CASSLGTQGNQPQHF
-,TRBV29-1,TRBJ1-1,CSVWTGGTEAFF
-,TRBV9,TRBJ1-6,CASSPGPGYNSPLHF
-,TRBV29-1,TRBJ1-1,CSVDGSRDRGPTEAFF
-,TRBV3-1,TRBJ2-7,CASSQEEGGGEQYF
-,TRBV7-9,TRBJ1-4,CASSSNTQGTTNEKLFF
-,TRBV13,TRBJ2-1,CASSLQSEGNNEQFF
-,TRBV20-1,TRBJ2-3,CSARDLLTDTQYF
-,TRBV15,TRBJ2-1,CATSRDRAGGDGEQFF
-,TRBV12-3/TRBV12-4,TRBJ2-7,CASSPTSASSYEQYF
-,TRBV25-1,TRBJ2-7,CASSEGVSNGVQYF
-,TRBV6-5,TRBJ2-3,CASSPGWDTQYF
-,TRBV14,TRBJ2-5,CASSWTDQETQYF
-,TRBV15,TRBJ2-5,CATSIPPGGGGETQYF
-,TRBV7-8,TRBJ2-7,CASSSQGVGEQYF
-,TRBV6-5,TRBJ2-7,CAAGGTSGEQYF
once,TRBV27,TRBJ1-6,CASSDQTGSYNSPLHF
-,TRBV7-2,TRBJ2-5,CASSLSLVGGPQETQYF
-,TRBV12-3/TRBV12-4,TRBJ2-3,CASSSGRPTDTQYF
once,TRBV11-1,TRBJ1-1,CASSATPNTEAFF
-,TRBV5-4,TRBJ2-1,CASSQTSGAHNEQFF
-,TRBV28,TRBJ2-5,CASSLGLQETQYF
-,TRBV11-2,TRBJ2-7,CASSLGVMGGGSSGYEQYF
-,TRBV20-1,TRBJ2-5,CSAEGQNQETQYF
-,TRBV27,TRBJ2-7,CASSLTYSSYEQYF
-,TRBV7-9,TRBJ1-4,CASSFPSGEKLFF
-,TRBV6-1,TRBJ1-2,CASREGQGAIGPGYTF
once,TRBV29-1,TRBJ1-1,CSALDYEAFF
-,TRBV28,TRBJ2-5,CASGRQLQETQYF
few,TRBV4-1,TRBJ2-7,CASSPISGRAREQYF
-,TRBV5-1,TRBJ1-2,CASSLTGTGIGDLYGYTF
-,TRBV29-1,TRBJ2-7,CSVAVTGFTYEQYF
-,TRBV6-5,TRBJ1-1,CASSFSTGNTEAFF
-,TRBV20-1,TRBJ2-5,CSATDLAGQETQYF
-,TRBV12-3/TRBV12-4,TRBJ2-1,CASRVRTGAPYNEQFF
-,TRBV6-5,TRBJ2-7,CASRTGSSYEQYF
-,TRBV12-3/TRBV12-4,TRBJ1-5,CASSPRVSDNQPQHF
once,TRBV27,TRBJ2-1,CASSLTWGPGNEQFF
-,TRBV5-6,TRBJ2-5,CASSVLEIKETQYF
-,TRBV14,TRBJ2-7,CASSQEEGSSYEQYF
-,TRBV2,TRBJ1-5,CASSEEGDSNQPQHF
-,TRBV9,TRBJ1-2,CASSSDVEWSGYTF
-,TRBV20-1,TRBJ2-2,CSAMGQGAGTGELFF
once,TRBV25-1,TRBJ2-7,CASSAWGPDYEQYF
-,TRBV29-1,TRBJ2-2,CSVPGGGSTGELFF
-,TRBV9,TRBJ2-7,CASSPLGDRVNEQYF